Listed here are 7 T cell receptor beta chains from one sample, sequenced in a study of T cell clonotyping in hematopoietic cell transplantation (dated by TCRdb to about 2021). Libraries were constructed by the immunoSEQ multiplex PCR assay. This is the immuneACCESS table as TCRdb keeps it, with only in-frame sequences that have V and J called. A part of the clones is gone; compared with another copy, unresolved V genes explain less than half, and the rest is unexplained. The sample data list about 50,000 clones, and about nine tenths of these were observed just once. Of the sample, about 6% falls within the top ten clones. This specimen's time point label, per the study, means: recipient sample about 28 days before transplant, after cytoreduction. The sample in question was peripheral blood mononuclear cells, obtained before stem cell transplant. Every receptor here comes from a man aged 60 to 75 with biphenotypic leukemia. Some clones in this sample may be carry-over from other donors' samples.

The CDR3 coding sequence is TGTGCCAGCCGTGTTGGCCGCGGTTCAAGGTGGATCTACGAGCAGTACTTC. Encoded protein: CASRVGRGSRWIYEQYF. The genes are TRBV28 and TRBJ2-7; D remains unclear. The CDR3 is 17 amino acids. Germline loops: CDR1 MDHEN, CDR2 SYDVKM. V gave up 8 bases and J gave up 3 bases, with 26 bases separating them.

The chain is built from TRBV5-8 and TRBJ2-7; D may be TRBD2 (6 bases). CDR3 length: 11 residues. V lost 4 bases to trimming and J lost 6 bases, with 8 bases between them. Germline CDR1 is SGHTS and CDR2 is YDEGEE. The CDR3 protein is CASSKRAEQYF. In DNA form, the CDR3 reads TGTGCCAGCAGCAAGCGGGCCGAGCAGTACTTC.

The chain is built from TRBV19 and TRBJ2-5; D may be TRBD2 (6 bases). Germline loops: CDR1 LNHDA, CDR2 SQIVND (reference sequence). V was clipped by 3 bases and J by 5 bases, with 16 bases between them. The CDR3 contains 15 residues. The CDR3 region is CASSMRQAGRETQYF. The CDR3 bases are TGTGCCAGTAGTATGCGGCAAGCGGGTCGGGAGACCCAGTACTTC.

J is TRBJ2-7 and V is TRBV10-3, with unresolved D. The CDR3 runs to 11 residues. V lost 4 bases and J lost 5, with 6 bases in between. Looked up from germline, CDR1 is ENHRY and CDR2 is SYGVKD. This CDR3 is CAISARDEQYF. The CDR3 DNA sequence: TGTGCCATCAGTGCCCGGGACGAGCAGTACTTC.

This sequence joins TRBV18 and TRBJ1-1, with a tentative D call TRBD1 (6 bases). Germline V gene data show CDR1 as KGHSH and CDR2 as LQKENI. The CDR3 has 14 residues. V lost 3 bases, J lost 5 bases, and 13 bases lay in between. The CDR3 coding sequence is TGTGCCAGCTCACCGAAGGGGGGATATACTGAAGCTTTCTTT. This translates into CASSPKGGYTEAFF.

The chain joins TRBV28 to TRBJ1-1; TRBD1 might be the D (6 bases). The CDR3 runs 12 residues. The germline gives CDR1 MDHEN, CDR2 SYDVKM. This CDR3 is CAGGQLNTEAFF. The CDR3 region has the DNA TGTGCTGGGGGGCAGCTGAACACTGAAGCTTTCTTT.

The chain combines TRBV7-2 with TRBJ2-3; 8 bases are a match to TRBD1. The CDR3 covers 16 residues. The ends lost 6 bases at V and 1 base at J; junction bases unmatched: 9. Germline V gives CDR1 SGHTA, CDR2 FQGNSA. CDR3 nucleotides: TGTGCCAGCAGTCTCTTAGGACAGGGTGGCACAGATACGCAGTATTTT. It translates to CASSLLGQGGTDTQYF.